This record concerns one T cell receptor beta chain sequence. Its target is not known. This specimen comes from a study of cytomegalovirus exposure and HLA in healthy donors. V dropped 3 bases and J dropped 5; count of bases not matched to a gene: 6. This CDR3 has 15 residues. Germline lookup yields CDR1 LGHNA and CDR2 YNFKEQ. Study conclusions and caveats: Later analysis showed most CMV-associated TCR beta chains appearing HLA-restricted. There were under 200 TCR beta chains listed as cytomegalovirus-associated. Among the most significant clusters, several appeared linked to common viral pathogens in a later analysis.

PCR amplification relied on 60 Vbeta primers (plus 13 Jbeta primers). Original analysis: Unique TCR beta chains totaled approximately 83 million in a later count, with around 11 million of them shared. The repertoire was sequenced with immunoSEQ multiplex PCR; TCRdb's copy has only in-frame clones and lacks some. V and J calls and clone size are copied from that table; D and trimming were computed from the DNA. Among about 150,000 clones listed, 70% to 80% were seen once. The source is a man aged 25 to 40 in good health and CMV-seropositive. The chain uses TRBV4-2 and TRBJ1-2; 10 nucleotides match TRBD1. The source material was PBMCs. The CDR3 DNA follows: TGTGCCAGCAGCCACGACCGGGACAGGGGATATGGCTACACCTTC. The encoded protein is CASSHDRDRGYGYTF.